The 5 T cell receptor beta chains below were found in one sample sequenced in a study of immune characterization of retroperitoneal liposarcoma. One entry per CDR3 protein, called by TCRdb with MiXCR from the PCR reads. Of 6,500 to 7,500 distinct CDR3 sequences in the sample, about 26% were seen once. Sequenced: tumor tissue. The receptors stem from a female donor with retroperitoneal liposarcoma.

This clonotype was counted only a few times. The CDR3 coding sequence is TGTGCCAGCAGCTTAGTGAGGGGCCGATACAATGAGCAGTTCTTC. Its protein product is CASSLVRGRYNEQFF. V is TRBV7-2 and J is TRBJ2-1, with D perhaps matching TRBD1 or TRBD2 (5 bases each). Germline CDR1 SGHTA, CDR2 FQGNSA. V was shortened by 1 base and J by 4 bases, with 11 bases between the two germline ends. This CDR3 region has 15 residues. Supplemented by reference TRBV7-2 and TRBJ2-1, the full variable domain reads GAGVSQSPSNKVTEKGKDVELRCDPISGHTALYWYRQSLGQGLEFLIYFQGNSAPDKSGLPSDRFSAERTGGSVSTLTIQRTQQEDSAVYLCASSLVRGRYNEQFFGPGTRLTVL.

The rearrangement links TRBV7-6 to TRBJ2-2; D not certain. V gave up 3 bases and J gave up 7 bases, with 3 bases separating them. Germline CDR1 is SGHVS and CDR2 is FNYEAQ. The CDR3 covers 11 residues. The CDR3 spells CASSLFGELFF. CDR3 in DNA: TGTGCCAGCAGCTTGTTCGGGGAGCTGTTTTTT. The full variable domain, rest sourced from reference TRBV7-6 and TRBJ2-2, is GAGVSQSPRYKVTKRGQDVALRCDPISGHVSLYWYRQALGQGPEFLTYFNYEAQQDKSGLPNDRFSAERPEGSISTLTIQRTEQRDSAMYRCASSLFGELFFGEGSRLTVL.

CDR3 residues: CASSLMPLQETQYF. CDR3 DNA sequence: TGTGCCAGCAGCTTAATGCCACTCCAAGAGACCCAGTACTTC. The rearrangement uses TRBV11-2 and TRBJ2-5; D gene uncertain. V lost 2 bases to trimming and J lost 1 base, with 8 bases between them. Germline values: CDR1 SGHAT, CDR2 FQNNGV. The CDR3 runs 14 residues.

This clonotype was seen a few times. This chain links TRBV30 with TRBJ2-3; TRBD2 aligns across 9 bases. Unmatched junction bases numbered 6, after V lost 2 bases and J lost 0 bases. This CDR3 has 16 residues. Germline V gives CDR1 GTSNPN, CDR2 SVGIG (reference sequence). The CDR3: CAWSSGLASSTDTQYF. In DNA, the CDR3 is TGTGCCTGGAGTTCCGGACTAGCGTCTAGCACAGATACGCAGTATTTT.

V is TRBV7-9 and J is TRBJ2-5; TRBD1 matches at 10 bases. With 5 bases clipped from V and 4 bases from J, the junction kept 10 bases outside the gene matches. Germline V lookup: CDR1 SEHNR, CDR2 FQNEAQ (reference sequence). This CDR3 comprises 16 residues. CDR3 residues: CASSPPDRGRAETQYF. CDR3 DNA: TGTGCCAGCAGCCCCCCCGACAGGGGGCGAGCAGAGACCCAGTACTTC.